The TCR beta chain described here comes from a study of blood T cell repertoires in COVID-19. In the study overall: Acute and convalescent COVID-19 specimens originated in the United States, Italy and Spain. From T cells, B-cell-depleted T cells, or PBMCs came the material, which was cDNA or gDNA.

Study processing details: Quantification of nucleated cells was approximated via reference gene primer amplification. TCRdb keeps only in-frame clones here, not all; method: immunoSEQ multiplex PCR. Clone size and V and J calls were adopted from that table, with D and trimming inferred from the DNA. In the table there are some 120,000 clones, about nine tenths of which are singletons. CDR1 MNHEY and CDR2 SVGEGT come from the germline V gene. V was trimmed by 2 bases and J by 0 bases, leaving 8 bases between them. The CDR3 has 15 residues. The chain recombines TRBV6-2 or TRBV6-3 with TRBJ1-3, with D unresolved. This receptor was identified in a man over 45 with active COVID-19. Sequenced: peripheral blood. In DNA, the CDR3 is TGTGCCAGCAGTTACCAGGCTTACTCTGGAAACACCATATATTTT. Residues: CASSYQAYSGNTIYF.